This T cell receptor (beta chain) comes out of a study of shared clonotypes between healthy human individuals. Several immunoSEQ 96-well plates shared each subset's DNA, each plate a replicate. Produced via immunoSEQ multiplex PCR; TCRdb's table is partial and in-frame only. This sample yields fewer than 1 million clones, of which 96% are seen a single time; under 0.3% belongs to the top ten. V lost 2 bases, J lost 5 bases, and 9 bases lay in between. This CDR3 contains 13 residues. Looked up from germline, CDR1 is SEHNR and CDR2 is FQNEAQ (reference sequence). Study conclusions and caveats: Compared with clonotypes that all four donors shared, non-shared clonotypes had lower generation probabilities.

The naive CD8 fraction comprised CD45RO-negative cells positively selected for CCR7 and excluded terminally differentiated effector memory CD45RA+ cells. Worth noting for this clone: Antigen unknown.

Sequencing input: naive CD8+ T cells sorted from blood. This receptor was obtained from a young man in good health. The gene calls are TRBV7-9 and TRBJ1-1, with D uncertain. CDR3 coding DNA: TGTGCCAGCAGCTTACCCAGACTGACTGAAGCTTTCTTT. It is translated as CASSLPRLTEAFF.